Following are 28 T cell receptor beta chains from one sample sequenced in a study of vaccination and CD4 T cells after COVID-19. TCRdb used MiXCR to reprocess the PCR reads, holding one entry per CDR3 protein. The top ten clones hold about 5% of a sample with 30,000 or so distinct CDR3 sequences, roughly 50% of them seen once. Sample time point: late sampling 161 to 241 days after vaccination in a few convalescent patients. The sample in question was CD4+ T cells from blood, obtained about 7 months after SARS-CoV-2 vaccination. These receptors were obtained from a human donor who had recovered from COVID-19.

This clonotype came up a few times. The J gene is TRBJ1-1, the V gene TRBV7-2, with 7 bases lining up with TRBD1. V trimming: 9 bases; J trimming: 5 bases; junction bases outside the gene matches: 12. The germline V gene encodes CDR1 SGHTA and CDR2 FQGNSA. The CDR3 spans 14 residues. The CDR3 here is CASKFTGAGTEAFF. Here the CDR3 DNA reads TGTGCCAGTAAATTCACAGGGGCAGGGACTGAAGCTTTCTTT. Complete variable domain (other parts from reference TRBV7-2 and TRBJ1-1): GAGVSQSPSNKVTEKGKDVELRCDPISGHTALYWYRQSLGQGLEFLIYFQGNSAPDKSGLPSDRFSAERTGGSVSTLTIQRTQQEDSAVYLCASKFTGAGTEAFFGQGTRLTVV.

With regard to this clonotype: The junction differs from germline at one of its ends, possibly a read error. This sequence joins TRBV5-3 and TRBJ1-1; D remains ambiguous. TRBV5-3 is assigned to the ORF class and has an uncertain function. The CDR3 consists of 16 residues. CDR3 sequence (DNA): TGTGCCAGCAGCTTGGAATCCCTCAATAGGGTCACTGAAGCTTTCTTT. Translation: CASSLESLNRVTEAFF.

The chain is built from TRBV18 and TRBJ2-5; 7 bases line up with TRBD1. The CDR3 has 16 amino acids. Germline values: CDR1 KGHSH, CDR2 LQKENI. V shed 3 bases, J shed 2 bases, and the junction held 9 bases outside the gene matches. The CDR3 DNA follows: TGTGCCAGCTCACCTTTGGCCGGACAGGTACAAGAGACCCAGTACTTC. Amino acids: CASSPLAGQVQETQYF.

V usage is TRBV27 and J usage is TRBJ2-2; a weak D match, TRBD2 (6 bases). V was clipped by 4 bases and J by 4 bases, with 10 bases between them. This CDR3 spans 14 amino acids. The germline V gene encodes CDR1 MNHEY and CDR2 SMNVEV (reference sequence). CDR3 amino acids: CASSSRDFTGELFF. CDR3 nucleotide sequence: TGTGCCAGCAGTTCTCGGGACTTCACCGGGGAGCTGTTTTTT.

The V gene is TRBV28, the J gene TRBJ2-1; no clear D gene. The CDR3 contains 13 residues. The V gene's germline CDR1 is MDHEN and CDR2 SYDVKM. The ends were cut back, 3 bases at V and 4 bases at J, with 7 bases in the middle. CDR3 region: CASSFYNYNEQFF. As DNA, the CDR3 is TGTGCCAGCAGTTTCTACAATTACAATGAGCAGTTCTTC.

This clonotype was seen just once. The chain is built from TRBV19 and TRBJ2-7; maybe TRBD1 (6 bases). This CDR3 is 14 amino acids long. The V end was cut by 4 bases, the J end by 2 bases, with 12 bases between. In germline, CDR1 is LNHDA, CDR2 SQIVND (reference sequence). This chain's CDR3 is CASSTGQAAYEQYF. In DNA, the CDR3 is TGTGCCAGTAGTACGGGACAAGCGGCCTACGAGCAGTACTTC.

This CDR3 is CASSAAGLLAGVETQYF. The CDR3 DNA reads as TGTGCCAGCTCCGCGGCAGGCCTACTAGCGGGAGTAGAGACCCAGTACTTC. The V and J genes are TRBV28 and TRBJ2-5; 11 bases map to TRBD2. CDR1 is MDHEN and CDR2 is SYDVKM in the germline V gene. Losses at the gene ends were 8 bases for V and 4 bases for J; bases not matched to a gene: 15. The CDR3 length is 17 residues.

This clonotype was detected a few times. The chain employs TRBV6-5 and TRBJ1-5; tentatively, D is TRBD1 (5 bases). The V end lost 0 bases, the J end lost 3 bases, and 9 bases lay between the germline ends. Germline CDR1 reads MNHEY; CDR2 reads SVGAGI. The CDR3 is 15 residues long. In DNA, the CDR3 is TGTGCCAGCAGTTACTCGGGACGGGTCAATCAGCCCCAGCATTTT. It translates to CASSYSGRVNQPQHF.

This clonotype was counted only a few times. Written as DNA, the CDR3 is TGCAGTGCTGGCAGGGGACTAGCGGAGACCTACGAGCAGTACTTC. Protein product: CSAGRGLAETYEQYF. The chain employs TRBV20-1 and TRBJ2-7; 11 bases are a match to TRBD2. The CDR3 sequence is 15 residues long. Trimming cost V 5 bases and J 2 bases; bases outside gene matches: 8. CDR1 is DFQATT and CDR2 is SNEGSKA in the germline V gene (reference sequence).

The chain couples TRBV7-3 to TRBJ2-5; 13 nucleotides line up with TRBD2. Unmatched junction bases numbered 11, after V lost 5 bases and J lost 5 bases. This CDR3 has 17 amino acids. Germline V lookup: CDR1 SGHTA, CDR2 FQGTGA. CDR3: CASSPGGTSGTRETQYF. In DNA form, the CDR3 reads TGTGCCAGCAGCCCGGGGGGGACTAGCGGGACTCGTGAGACCCAGTACTTC. Drawing the rest from reference TRBV7-3 and TRBJ2-5, the complete variable domain is GAGVSQTPSNKVTEKGKYVELRCDPISGHTALYWYRQSLGQGPEFLIYFQGTGAADDSGLPNDRFFAVRPEGSVSTLKIQRTERGDSAVYLCASSPGGTSGTRETQYFGPGTRLLVL.

The V gene is TRBV6-1, the J gene TRBJ1-1, with 9 bases fitting TRBD1. With 6 bases clipped from V and 0 bases from J, the junction kept 11 bases outside the gene matches. The CDR3 loop spans 17 amino acids. Germline CDR1 MNHNS, CDR2 SASEGT. The CDR3 loop is CASSAQLGQGMNTEAFF. DNA for the CDR3: TGTGCCAGCAGCGCGCAGCTAGGACAGGGGATGAACACTGAAGCTTTCTTT.

Note on this clonotype: The junction departs from the called germline gene at one end, perhaps through a read error. In DNA, the CDR3 is TGCACGCCAGGGGTGGCGGGTGAAGCTTTCTTT. Its translation is CTPGVAGEAFF. V is TRBV7-9 and J is TRBJ1-1; D is possibly TRBD1 (6 bases). The germline gives CDR1 SEHNR, CDR2 FQNEAQ (reference sequence). CDR3 length equals 11 residues.

This clonotype has more than one count but fewer than ten. The chain joins TRBV29-1 to TRBJ1-1; D gene ambiguous. V shed 6 bases and J shed 5 bases, with 13 bases lying between them. The germline V gene has CDR1 SQVTM and CDR2 ANQGSEA. This CDR3 is built from 12 residues. In DNA, the CDR3 is TGCAGCGTCCCGGGCCCTGGGACTGAAGCTTTCTTT. Protein: CSVPGPGTEAFF.

This clonotype was detected only a few times. The chain carries TRBV7-2 and TRBJ2-3; 10 bases are shared with TRBD2. Germline V lookup: CDR1 SGHTA, CDR2 FQGNSA. J gave up 4 bases and V 1 base, and 5 bases lay outside the gene matches. This CDR3 comprises 16 residues. The CDR3 sequence: CASSLVLAGAADTQYF. The CDR3 bases are TGTGCCAGCAGCTTAGTTCTAGCGGGAGCAGCAGATACGCAGTATTTT.

The genes are TRBV6-1 and TRBJ2-1; D is unclear. Trimming took 4 bases from V and 0 from J, leaving 13 bases between them. The CDR3 is 16 residues long. CDR1 and CDR2 (germline): MNHNS, SASEGT. Written as DNA, the CDR3 is TGTGCCAGCAGTGCCCCCTGGATTCCCTCCTACAATGAGCAGTTCTTC. Translating gives CASSAPWIPSYNEQFF.

This clonotype showed up just a few times. The gene calls are TRBV7-2 and TRBJ2-3, with D possibly being TRBD1 or TRBD2 (6 bases each). CDR1 is SGHTA, CDR2 FQGNSA, per germline. V lost 1 base to trimming and J lost 2 bases, with 19 bases between them. The CDR3 is 18 residues long. The CDR3 here is CASSLVFSGAPITDTQYF. The CDR3 coding sequence is TGTGCCAGCAGCTTAGTATTTTCGGGGGCTCCCATCACAGATACGCAGTATTTT.

The chain links TRBV20-1 to TRBJ2-7; maybe TRBD2 (5 bases). Germline V gene data show CDR1 as DFQATT and CDR2 as SNEGSKA (reference sequence). The CDR3 is 13 amino acids. V was cut by 6 bases and J by 2 bases, with 14 bases left in between. The DNA of the CDR3 is TGCAGTGCGAGTAGCGCAAATCCCTACGAGCAGTACTTC. Translating it yields CSASSANPYEQYF.

This chain links TRBV20-1 with TRBJ2-1; tentatively, D is TRBD2 (6 bases). This CDR3 comprises 14 residues. From germline, CDR1 is DFQATT and CDR2 SNEGSKA (reference sequence). The V and J ends lost 3 bases and 9 bases respectively, with 18 bases between them. In nucleotides, the CDR3 is TGCAGTGCTAGGGGGGGTCTAGAGGGCAGTGAGCAGTTCTTC. It translates to CSARGGLEGSEQFF.

The J gene is TRBJ2-1, the V gene TRBV15; maybe TRBD2 (5 bases). The germline V gene has CDR1 LNHNV and CDR2 YYDKDF (reference sequence). The CDR3 covers 15 residues. V lost 0 bases and J lost 7, with 13 bases in between. The DNA for the CDR3 is TGTGCCACCAGCAGAGACCTAGCAGTTCTGAATGAGCAGTTCTTC. As protein: CATSRDLAVLNEQFF.

The chain uses TRBV19 and TRBJ2-1; 11 bases are shared with TRBD2. The trim removed 6 bases at V and 6 bases at J, leaving 7 bases unmatched. This CDR3 is built from 15 residues. The germline CDR1 and CDR2 sequences are LNHDA and SQIVND (reference sequence). CDR3 sequence: CASRVAGGLGNEQFF. The CDR3 region has the DNA TGTGCCAGTAGGGTAGCGGGAGGGCTGGGCAATGAGCAGTTCTTC.

V gene TRBV29-1 combines with J gene TRBJ2-2, with D perhaps matching TRBD2 (6 bases). Trimming pared 7 bases from V and 8 bases from J, leaving 20 bases between. The CDR3 sequence is 14 residues long. Germline CDR1 and CDR2: SQVTM and ANQGSEA. CDR3 loop: CSARAGGESGELFF. DNA for the CDR3: TGCAGCGCCCGGGCCGGGGGTGAATCGGGGGAGCTGTTTTTT.

The V and J genes are TRBV20-1 and TRBJ2-1; 9 nucleotides agree with TRBD1. The CDR3 covers 15 residues. In germline, CDR1 is DFQATT, CDR2 SNEGSKA (reference sequence). V dropped 3 bases and J dropped 3; count of bases not matched to a gene: 6. The DNA for the CDR3 is TGCAGTGCTAGTGACCCGGGACAGGGCTACAATGAGCAGTTCTTC. It translates to CSASDPGQGYNEQFF.

The genes are TRBV6-5 and TRBJ1-2; possibly TRBD1 for D (5 bases). The germline gives CDR1 MNHEY, CDR2 SVGAGI. The ends were cut back, 2 bases at V and 7 bases at J, with 17 bases in the middle. The CDR3 is 15 amino acids. In DNA form, the CDR3 reads TGTGCCAGCAGTTACGATCCGTCCAGGGTTGGTGGCTACACCTTC. Its protein product is CASSYDPSRVGGYTF.

This clonotype was detected a few times. The rearrangement joins TRBV20-1 to TRBJ2-5; 11 bases line up with TRBD2. The germline V gene has CDR1 DFQATT and CDR2 SNEGSKA (reference sequence). This CDR3 region has 13 residues. The V segment lost 4 bases and the J segment 6 bases; nucleotides outside the gene matches: 4. CDR3 protein: CSAILAGDKTQYF. CDR3 DNA: TGCAGTGCTATACTAGCGGGAGACAAGACCCAGTACTTC.

The V gene is TRBV10-1, the J gene TRBJ1-5; D gene uncertain. CDR1 is WNHNN and CDR2 is SYGVQD in the germline V gene (reference sequence). The CDR3 has 14 residues. Trimming took off 2 bases at V and 2 bases at J, with 7 bases between the two ends. In DNA, the CDR3 is TGCGCCAGCAGTGAGGGCCAGGGCAATCAGCCCCAGCATTTT. Amino acid sequence: CASSEGQGNQPQHF.

This clonotype was observed a handful of times. This chain joins TRBV7-2 and TRBJ2-5, with D perhaps TRBD2 (6 bases). V was clipped by 3 bases and J by 3 bases, with 11 bases between them. Germline V lookup: CDR1 SGHTA, CDR2 FQGNSA. The CDR3 is 14 amino acids. This CDR3 is CASSLTRNEETQYF. The DNA of the CDR3 is TGTGCCAGCAGCTTGACTAGGAATGAAGAGACCCAGTACTTC. Supplemented by reference TRBV7-2 and TRBJ2-5, the full variable domain reads GAGVSQSPSNKVTEKGKDVELRCDPISGHTALYWYRQSLGQGLEFLIYFQGNSAPDKSGLPSDRFSAERTGGSVSTLTIQRTQQEDSAVYLCASSLTRNEETQYFGPGTRLLVL.

The chain couples TRBV27 to TRBJ2-1; D is perhaps TRBD1 (6 bases). Germline CDR1 reads MNHEY; CDR2 reads SMNVEV (reference sequence). The CDR3 sequence is 14 residues long. V was trimmed by 11 bases and J by 5 bases, leaving 19 bases between them. Written as DNA, the CDR3 is TGTGCCCGGTCTGACAGGCAACCTAACAATGAGCAGTTCTTC. Protein: CARSDRQPNNEQFF.

This clonotype is termed medium-sized. As DNA, the CDR3 is TGTGCCAGCAGCCCCCGGGGGCCAGAGACCCAGTACTTC. This codes for CASSPRGPETQYF. The chain uses TRBV7-9 and TRBJ2-5; D assignment may be TRBD1 or TRBD2 (6 bases each). Germline V CDR1 and CDR2: SEHNR, FQNEAQ (reference sequence). V gave up 5 bases and J gave up 4 bases, with 11 bases separating them. This CDR3 is 13 amino acids long. Together with reference TRBV7-9 and TRBJ2-5, the CDR3 gives the full variable domain: DTGVSQNPRHKITKRGQNVTFRCDPISEHNRLYWYRQTLGQGPEFLTYFQNEAQLEKSRLLSDRFSAERPKGSFSTLEIQRTEQGDSAMYLCASSPRGPETQYFGPGTRLLVL.